Below, one T cell receptor (beta chain) is given with its context. Its antigen remains unknown. PCR amplification relied on 60 Vbeta primers (plus 13 Jbeta primers). Assay: immunoSEQ multiplex PCR; the TCRdb copy retains only in-frame clones and omits some. The data contain 100,000 to 150,000 clones, 70% to 85% of them singletons. CDR3 length: 12 amino acids. Germline CDR1 ENHRY, CDR2 SYGVKD. V shed 8 bases and J 2 bases; nucleotides not matched to a gene: 2. This sample was included in a study of cytomegalovirus exposure and HLA in healthy donors. As for the study in general: Early on, a data release was issued that held 65 million to 100 million unique TCRs from HLA-typed donors.

Study results and limitations: Previous analysis showed most TCR beta V segments were productive about 87% or about 30% of the time. Information on immune exposure was restricted to one variable (CMV serostatus).

The chain joins TRBV10-3 to TRBJ2-7, with 8 bases that match TRBD1. The material sequenced was PBMCs. The receptor's source is a man younger than 30 in good health and CMV-seronegative. The CDR3 nucleotides read TGTGCCATCGGACAGGGACCCTACGAGCAGTACTTC. Translated, it gives CAIGQGPYEQYF.